This T cell receptor (beta chain) was captured in a study of graft-versus-host responses after intestinal transplantation. The method was immunoSEQ multiplex PCR; TCRdb's version includes in-frame clones alone and lacks a portion of them. The table has about 120,000 clones, 90% to 95% seen once; the top ten hold more than 2.5%. V lost 3 bases and J lost 0, with 11 bases in between. This CDR3 is 14 amino acids long. Germline V gives CDR1 SQVTM, CDR2 ANQGSEA. Comments on this clone: Antigen specificity is unknown.

Study findings and constraints: Recipient marrow held GvH clones, some first seen in ileum or blood.

This sequence joins TRBV29-1 and TRBJ1-1; D not resolved. The sequence came from a human donor who received an intestinal transplant. Sample: unstimulated CD8+ T cells sorted from spleen or lymph node cells, taken before intestinal transplant. The CDR3: CSVDGSNLNTEAFF. CDR3 coding DNA: TGCAGCGTTGATGGCAGCAATCTGAACACTGAAGCTTTCTTT.